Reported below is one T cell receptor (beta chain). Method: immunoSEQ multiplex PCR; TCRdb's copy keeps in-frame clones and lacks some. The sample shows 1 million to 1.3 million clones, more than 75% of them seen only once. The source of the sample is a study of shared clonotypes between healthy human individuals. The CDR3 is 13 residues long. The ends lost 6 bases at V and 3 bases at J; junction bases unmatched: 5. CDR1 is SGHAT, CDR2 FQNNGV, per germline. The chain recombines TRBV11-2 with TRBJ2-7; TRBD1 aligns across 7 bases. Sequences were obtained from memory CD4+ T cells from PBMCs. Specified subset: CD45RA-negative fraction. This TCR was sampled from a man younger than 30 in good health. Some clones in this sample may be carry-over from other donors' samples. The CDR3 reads CASRPYRGYEQYF. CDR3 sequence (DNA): TGTGCCAGCAGGCCATACAGGGGCTACGAGCAGTACTTC.